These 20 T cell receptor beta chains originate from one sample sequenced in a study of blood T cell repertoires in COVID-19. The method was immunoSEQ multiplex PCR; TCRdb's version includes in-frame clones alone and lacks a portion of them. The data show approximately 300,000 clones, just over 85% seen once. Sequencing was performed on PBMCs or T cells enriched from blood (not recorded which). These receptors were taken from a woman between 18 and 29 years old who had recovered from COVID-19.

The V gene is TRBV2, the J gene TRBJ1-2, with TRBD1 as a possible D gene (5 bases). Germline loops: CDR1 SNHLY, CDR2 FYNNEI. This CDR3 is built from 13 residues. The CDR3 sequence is CAAVRGDGYGYTF. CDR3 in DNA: TGTGCAGCAGTAAGGGGCGATGGCTATGGCTACACCTTC.

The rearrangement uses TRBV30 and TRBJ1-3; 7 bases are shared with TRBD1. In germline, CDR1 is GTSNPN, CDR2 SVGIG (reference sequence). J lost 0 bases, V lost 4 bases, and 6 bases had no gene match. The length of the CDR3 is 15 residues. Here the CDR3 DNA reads TGTGCCTGGAATAGACAGGGACTCTCTGGAAACACCATATATTTT. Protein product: CAWNRQGLSGNTIYF.

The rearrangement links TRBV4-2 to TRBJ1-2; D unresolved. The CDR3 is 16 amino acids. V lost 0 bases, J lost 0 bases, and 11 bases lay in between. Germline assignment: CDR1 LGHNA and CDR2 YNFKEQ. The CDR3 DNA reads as TGTGCCAGCAGCCAAGATCATGGCGGAGCTAACTATGGCTACACCTTC. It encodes CASSQDHGGANYGYTF.

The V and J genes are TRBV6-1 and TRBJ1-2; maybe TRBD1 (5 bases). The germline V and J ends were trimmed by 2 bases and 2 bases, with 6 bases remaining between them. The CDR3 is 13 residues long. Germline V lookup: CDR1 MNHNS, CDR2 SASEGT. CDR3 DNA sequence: TGTGCCAGCAGTGAACGGGGGAACTATGGCTACACCTTC. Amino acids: CASSERGNYGYTF.

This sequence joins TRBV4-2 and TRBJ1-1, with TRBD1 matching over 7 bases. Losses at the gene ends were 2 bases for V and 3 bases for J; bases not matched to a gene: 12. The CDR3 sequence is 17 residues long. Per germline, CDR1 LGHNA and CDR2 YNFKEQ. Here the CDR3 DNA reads TGTGCCAGCAGCCAAACCGACAGGGAGAGAGTGTACACTGAAGCTTTCTTT. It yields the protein CASSQTDRERVYTEAFF.

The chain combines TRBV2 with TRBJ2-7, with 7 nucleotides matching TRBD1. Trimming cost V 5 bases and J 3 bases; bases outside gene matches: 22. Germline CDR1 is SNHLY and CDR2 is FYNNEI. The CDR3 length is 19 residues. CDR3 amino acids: CASSPNPGTANNHFYEQYF. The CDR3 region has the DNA TGTGCCAGCAGTCCTAATCCCGGGACAGCTAACAACCACTTCTACGAGCAGTACTTC.

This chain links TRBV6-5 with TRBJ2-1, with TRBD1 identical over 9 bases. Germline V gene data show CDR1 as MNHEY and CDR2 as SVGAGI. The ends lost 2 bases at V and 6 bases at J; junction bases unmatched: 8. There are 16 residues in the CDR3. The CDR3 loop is CASSYAGTGNLNEQFF. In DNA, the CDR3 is TGTGCCAGCAGTTACGCCGGGACAGGGAATCTCAATGAGCAGTTCTTC.

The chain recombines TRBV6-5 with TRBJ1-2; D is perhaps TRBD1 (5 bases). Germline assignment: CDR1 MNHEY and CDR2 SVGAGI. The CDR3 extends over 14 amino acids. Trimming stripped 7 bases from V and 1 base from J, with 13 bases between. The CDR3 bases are TGTGCCAGCACTCCCTCGGGGGTTAACTATGGCTACACCTTC. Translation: CASTPSGVNYGYTF.

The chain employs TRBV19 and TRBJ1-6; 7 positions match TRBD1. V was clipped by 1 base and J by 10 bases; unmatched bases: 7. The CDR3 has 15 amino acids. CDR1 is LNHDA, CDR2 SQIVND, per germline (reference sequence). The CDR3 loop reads CASSIVDRVRSPLHF. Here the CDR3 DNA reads TGTGCCAGTAGTATAGTTGACAGGGTGCGCTCACCCCTCCACTTT.

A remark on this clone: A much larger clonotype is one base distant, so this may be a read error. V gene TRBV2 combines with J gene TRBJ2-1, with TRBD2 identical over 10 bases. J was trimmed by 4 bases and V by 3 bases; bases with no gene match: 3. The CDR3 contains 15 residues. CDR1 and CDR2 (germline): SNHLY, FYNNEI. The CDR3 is CASSDGAGGYNEQFF. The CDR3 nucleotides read TGTGCCAGCAGTGATGGAGCGGGAGGGTACAATGAGCAGTTCTTC.

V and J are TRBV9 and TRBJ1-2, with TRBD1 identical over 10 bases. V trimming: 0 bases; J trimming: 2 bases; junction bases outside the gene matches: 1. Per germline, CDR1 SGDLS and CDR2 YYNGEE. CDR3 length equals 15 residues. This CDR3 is CASSVEGQGNYGYTF. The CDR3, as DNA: TGTGCCAGCAGCGTAGAGGGACAGGGGAACTATGGCTACACCTTC.

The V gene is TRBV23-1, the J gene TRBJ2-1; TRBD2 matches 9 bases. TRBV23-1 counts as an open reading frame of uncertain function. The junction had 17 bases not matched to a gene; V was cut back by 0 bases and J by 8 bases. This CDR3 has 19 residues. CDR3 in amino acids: CASSQSLPFWRGGGDEQFF. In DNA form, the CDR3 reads TGCGCCAGCAGTCAATCGCTCCCCTTTTGGCGGGGGGGCGGGGATGAGCAGTTCTTC.

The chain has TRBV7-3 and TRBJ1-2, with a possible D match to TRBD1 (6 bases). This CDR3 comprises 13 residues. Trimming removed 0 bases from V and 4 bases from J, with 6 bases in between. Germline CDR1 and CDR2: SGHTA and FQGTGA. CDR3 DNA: TGTGCCAGCAGCTTAACAGGGGGCTATGGCTACACCTTC. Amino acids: CASSLTGGYGYTF.

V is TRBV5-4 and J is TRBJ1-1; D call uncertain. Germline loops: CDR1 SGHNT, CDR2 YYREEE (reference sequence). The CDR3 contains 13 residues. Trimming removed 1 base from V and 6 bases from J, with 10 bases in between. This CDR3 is CASSLIGGPEAFF. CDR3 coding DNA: TGTGCCAGCAGCTTGATCGGTGGGCCTGAAGCTTTCTTT.

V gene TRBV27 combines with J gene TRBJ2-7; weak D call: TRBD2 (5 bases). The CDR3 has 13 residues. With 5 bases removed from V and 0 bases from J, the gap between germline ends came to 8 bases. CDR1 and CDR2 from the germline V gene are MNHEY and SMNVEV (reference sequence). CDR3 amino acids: CASSLGNSYEQYF. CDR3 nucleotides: TGTGCCAGCAGTCTCGGGAACTCCTACGAGCAGTACTTC.

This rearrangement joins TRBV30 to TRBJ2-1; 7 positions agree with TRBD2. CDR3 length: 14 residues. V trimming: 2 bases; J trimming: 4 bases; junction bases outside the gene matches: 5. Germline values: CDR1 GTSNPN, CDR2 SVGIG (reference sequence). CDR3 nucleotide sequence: TGTGCCTGGAGTACAGGCGGGGGTTACAATGAGCAGTTCTTC. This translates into CAWSTGGGYNEQFF. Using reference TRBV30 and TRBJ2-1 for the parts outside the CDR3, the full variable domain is SQTIHQWPATLVQPVGSPLSLECTVEGTSNPNLYWYRQAAGRGLQLLFYSVGIGQISSEVPQNLSASRPQDRQFILSSKKLLLSDSGFYLCAWSTGGGYNEQFFGPGTRLTVL.

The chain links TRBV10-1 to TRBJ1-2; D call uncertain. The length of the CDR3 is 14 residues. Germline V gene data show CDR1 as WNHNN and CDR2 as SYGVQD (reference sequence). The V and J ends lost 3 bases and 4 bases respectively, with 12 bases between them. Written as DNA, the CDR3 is TGCGCCAGCAGTGATGAGGGTATCGTCTATGGCTACACCTTC. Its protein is CASSDEGIVYGYTF.

The CDR3 nucleotides are TGTGCCAGCAGTAACGAGGGTGAGCAGTTCTTC. This sequence encodes CASSNEGEQFF. The genes are TRBV27 and TRBJ2-1, with D perhaps TRBD2 (5 bases). The V gene's germline CDR1 is MNHEY and CDR2 SMNVEV (reference sequence). The CDR3 covers 11 residues. V gave up 5 bases and J gave up 9 bases, with 8 bases separating them.

The CDR3 reads CAWSNTGRDTEAFF. The DNA of the CDR3 is TGTGCCTGGAGCAATACAGGGAGGGACACTGAAGCTTTCTTT. The chain carries TRBV30 and TRBJ1-1; a weak D match, TRBD1 (6 bases). The CDR3 sequence is 14 residues long. Per the germline V gene, CDR1 is GTSNPN and CDR2 is SVGIG (reference sequence). The V end was cut by 3 bases, the J end by 3 bases, with 14 bases between. The full variable domain, completed using reference TRBV30 and TRBJ1-1, is SQTIHQWPATLVQPVGSPLSLECTVEGTSNPNLYWYRQAAGRGLQLLFYSVGIGQISSEVPQNLSASRPQDRQFILSSKKLLLSDSGFYLCAWSNTGRDTEAFFGQGTRLTVV.

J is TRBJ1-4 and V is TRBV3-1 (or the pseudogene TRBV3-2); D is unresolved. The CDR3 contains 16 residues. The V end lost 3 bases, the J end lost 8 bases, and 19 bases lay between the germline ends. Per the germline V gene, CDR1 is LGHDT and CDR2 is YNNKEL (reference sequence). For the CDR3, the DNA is TGTGCCAGCAGCCATGATCCACAAACAGTAGGAGAAAAACTGTTTTTT. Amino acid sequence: CASSHDPQTVGEKLFF.